The 16 T cell receptor beta chains in this list originate from one sample, sequenced in a study of cytomegalovirus exposure and HLA in healthy donors. The PCR ran on 60 Vbeta and 13 Jbeta primers. Using immunoSEQ multiplex PCR, the repertoire was profiled, and TCRdb retains in-frame clones only, with some absent. Of approximately 88,000 clones in the sample, around three quarters were seen once. The sample consisted of PBMCs. The receptors stem from a male donor in good health and CMV-seronegative.

The CDR3 DNA reads as TGTGCCAGCTCACCTTACGACAGGGGAGGCACAGATACGCAGTATTTT. Amino acids: CASSPYDRGGTDTQYF. The J gene is TRBJ2-3, the V gene TRBV18, with 8 bases aligning to TRBD1. The trim removed 3 bases at V and 1 base at J, leaving 6 bases unmatched. Germline CDR1 and CDR2: KGHSH and LQKENI. This CDR3 is built from 16 residues. The full variable domain, with the rest looked up from reference TRBV18 and TRBJ2-3, is NAGVMQNPRHLVRRRGQEARLRCSPMKGHSHVYWYRQLPEEGLKFMVYLQKENIIDESGMPKERFSAEFPKEGPSILRIQQVVRGDSAAYFCASSPYDRGGTDTQYFGPGTRLTVL.

The chain links TRBV19 to TRBJ2-3; D perhaps matches TRBD2 (5 bases). Germline values: CDR1 LNHDA, CDR2 SQIVND (reference sequence). The CDR3 has 14 residues. Trimming pared 5 bases from V and 7 bases from J, leaving 16 bases between. The CDR3 coding sequence is TGTGCCAGTAGTGATCGGACTTCGGGCCATACGCAGTATTTT. Its translation is CASSDRTSGHTQYF.

The chain uses TRBV10-2 and TRBJ2-3, with 7 bases matching TRBD2. The CDR3 loop spans 14 amino acids. The J segment lost 0 bases and the V segment lost 6 bases, leaving 3 bases of the junction unmatched. The V gene's germline CDR1 is WSHSY and CDR2 SAAADI. The CDR3 sequence: CASSTGGSTDTQYF. CDR3 bases: TGCGCCAGCAGCACGGGAGGTAGCACAGATACGCAGTATTTT.

This sequence joins TRBV11-2 and TRBJ1-1; perhaps TRBD1 as D (6 bases). CDR3 length: 15 residues. Germline CDR1 is SGHAT and CDR2 is FQNNGV. The V and J ends lost 3 bases and 3 bases respectively, with 14 bases between them. The chain's CDR3 is CASSLGGGGYTEAFF. CDR3 coding DNA: TGTGCCAGCAGCTTGGGGGGAGGGGGTTACACTGAAGCTTTCTTT.

The V call is TRBV5-1, the J call TRBJ1-1; D is perhaps TRBD1 (5 bases). The CDR3 has 16 residues. The germline V gene encodes CDR1 SGHRS and CDR2 YFSETQ. V gave up 4 bases and J gave up 1 base, with 17 bases separating them. CDR3 bases: TGCGCCAGCAGCCCACGGGTAGGAGGGGCGAACACTGAAGCTTTCTTT. Amino acids: CASSPRVGGANTEAFF.

The rearrangement joins TRBV2 to TRBJ1-2; a weak D match, TRBD1 (5 bases). The V end was cut by 4 bases, the J end by 2 bases, with 8 bases between. CDR3 length: 13 amino acids. Germline V lookup: CDR1 SNHLY, CDR2 FYNNEI. The CDR3 DNA reads TGTGCCAGCAGTGTAGGGGTGAACTATGGCTACACCTTC. This encodes CASSVGVNYGYTF.

This clone came up once. This sequence joins TRBV7-2 and TRBJ2-1, with D possibly being TRBD1 (6 bases). CDR1 and CDR2 (germline): SGHTA, FQGNSA. V shed 2 bases and J shed 0 bases, with 17 bases lying between them. CDR3 length: 18 amino acids. In DNA, the CDR3 is TGTGCCAGCAGCTTAACTGACAGGTCAACGAGCTCCTACAATGAGCAGTTCTTC. It specifies CASSLTDRSTSSYNEQFF.

In DNA form, the CDR3 reads TGTGCCAGCTCATCGCCGGGACAGGGTAGGAATGAGCAGTTCTTC. Residues: CASSSPGQGRNEQFF. This sequence joins TRBV18 and TRBJ2-1; 9 bases agree with TRBD1. Trimming cost V 5 bases and J 7 bases; bases outside gene matches: 9. This CDR3 comprises 15 residues. CDR1 and CDR2 (germline): KGHSH, LQKENI. Variable domain in full (rest from reference TRBV18 and TRBJ2-1): NAGVMQNPRHLVRRRGQEARLRCSPMKGHSHVYWYRQLPEEGLKFMVYLQKENIIDESGMPKERFSAEFPKEGPSILRIQQVVRGDSAAYFCASSSPGQGRNEQFFGPGTRLTVL.

The chain links TRBV9 to TRBJ1-3; 7 positions match TRBD1. The germline CDR1 and CDR2 sequences are SGDLS and YYNGEE. The CDR3 consists of 20 residues. With 2 bases clipped from V and 0 bases from J, the junction kept 17 bases outside the gene matches. This chain's CDR3 is CASSVSTGRGEISSGNTIYF. CDR3 bases: TGTGCCAGCAGCGTTTCGACAGGGCGAGGGGAGATCAGCTCTGGAAACACCATATATTTT.

The gene calls are TRBV27 and TRBJ2-3, with TRBD1 matching over 7 bases. Germline values: CDR1 MNHEY, CDR2 SMNVEV (reference sequence). The CDR3 is made up of 15 amino acids. With 0 bases clipped from V and 4 bases from J, the junction kept 4 bases outside the gene matches. CDR3 bases: TGTGCCAGCAGTTTATCAACAGGGGCCTCAGATACGCAGTATTTT. Translating gives CASSLSTGASDTQYF.

The rearrangement uses TRBV5-1 and TRBJ1-6; 10 bases are shared with TRBD1. This CDR3 is 14 amino acids long. CDR1 SGHRS and CDR2 YFSETQ come from the germline V gene. V was clipped by 3 bases and J by 7 bases; unmatched bases: 1. In DNA, the CDR3 is TGCGCCAGCAGCTCGGGACAGGGGAATTCACCCCTCCACTTT. It codes for CASSSGQGNSPLHF. Full variable domain (rest looked up from reference TRBV5-1 and TRBJ1-6): KAGVTQTPRYLIKTRGQQVTLSCSPISGHRSVSWYQQTPGQGLQFLFEYFSETQRNKGNFPGRFSGRQFSNSRSEMNVSTLELGDSALYLCASSSGQGNSPLHFGNGTRLTVT.

The V gene is TRBV7-2, the J gene TRBJ1-5, with D unresolved. Germline lookup yields CDR1 SGHTA and CDR2 FQGNSA. V was trimmed by 6 bases and J by 1 base, leaving 19 bases between them. CDR3 length: 17 amino acids. In nucleotides, the CDR3 is TGTGCCAGCAGTTACGGCGGGTTCGTGGCCAGCAATCAGCCCCAGCATTTT. Its translation is CASSYGGFVASNQPQHF.

J is TRBJ2-3 and V is TRBV7-9; the D is unclear. The CDR3 length is 16 residues. Germline values: CDR1 SEHNR, CDR2 FQNEAQ (reference sequence). With 0 bases removed from V and 2 bases from J, the gap between germline ends came to 12 bases. This CDR3 is CASSLAWRNPTDTQYF. Written as DNA, the CDR3 is TGTGCCAGCAGCTTAGCTTGGCGGAACCCCACAGATACGCAGTATTTT.

The gene calls are TRBV28 and TRBJ2-1, with D perhaps TRBD2 (5 bases). The CDR3 contains 12 residues. Germline V gene sequence: CDR1 MDHEN, CDR2 SYDVKM. V lost 10 bases and J lost 6, with 13 bases in between. The CDR3 coding sequence is TGTGCCACTAGCAGGACCATCAATGAGCAGTTCTTC. Encoded protein: CATSRTINEQFF.

The V call is TRBV9, the J call TRBJ1-4; maybe TRBD1 (5 bases). This CDR3 comprises 14 residues. CDR1 and CDR2 (germline): SGDLS, YYNGEE. V was shortened by 0 bases and J by 8 bases, with 11 bases between the two germline ends. For the CDR3, the DNA is TGTGCCAGCAGCGTAGGACAGCCAGGGGAAAAACTGTTTTTT. Protein: CASSVGQPGEKLFF.

V is TRBV7-8 and J is TRBJ2-5, with D perhaps TRBD1 (6 bases). In germline, CDR1 is SGHVS, CDR2 FQNEAQ. V dropped 7 bases and J dropped 6 bases, with 12 bases sitting between them. CDR3 length equals 12 residues. The CDR3 loop reads CASNRDGKTQYF. The CDR3 nucleotides are TGTGCCAGCAACAGGGACGGGAAGACCCAGTACTTC. The full variable domain, rest sourced from reference TRBV7-8 and TRBJ2-5, is GAGVSQSPRYKVAKRGQDVALRCDPISGHVSLFWYQQALGQGPEFLTYFQNEAQLDKSGLPSDRFFAERPEGSVSTLKIQRTQQEDSAVYLCASNRDGKTQYFGPGTRLLVL.